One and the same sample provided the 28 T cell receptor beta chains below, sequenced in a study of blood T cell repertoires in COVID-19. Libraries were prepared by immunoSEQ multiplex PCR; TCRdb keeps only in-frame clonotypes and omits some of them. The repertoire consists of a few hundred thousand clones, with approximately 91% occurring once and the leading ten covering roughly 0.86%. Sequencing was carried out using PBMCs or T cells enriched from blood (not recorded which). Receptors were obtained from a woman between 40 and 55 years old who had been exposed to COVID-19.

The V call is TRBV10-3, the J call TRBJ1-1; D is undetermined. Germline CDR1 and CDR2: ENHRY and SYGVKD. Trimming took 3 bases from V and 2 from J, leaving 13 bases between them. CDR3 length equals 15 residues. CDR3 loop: CAISDPFRGNTEAFF. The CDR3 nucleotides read TGTGCCATCAGTGACCCATTCCGGGGTAACACTGAAGCTTTCTTT.

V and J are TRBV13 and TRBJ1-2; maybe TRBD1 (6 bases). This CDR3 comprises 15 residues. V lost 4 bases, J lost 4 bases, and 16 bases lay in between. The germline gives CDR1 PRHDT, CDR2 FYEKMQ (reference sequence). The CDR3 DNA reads TGTGCCAGCAGCTCAGACAGGCTTGCGGGCTATGGCTACACCTTC. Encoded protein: CASSSDRLAGYGYTF.

The CDR3 spells CASSLALLTRRGNTDTQYF. DNA for the CDR3: TGCGCCAGCAGCTTGGCCTTGCTGACCCGCAGGGGCAACACAGATACGCAGTATTTT. The V call is TRBV5-1, the J call TRBJ2-3; tentatively, D is TRBD1 (6 bases). Per germline, CDR1 SGHRS and CDR2 YFSETQ. Trimming removed 0 bases from V and 2 bases from J, with 22 bases in between. The CDR3 spans 19 residues.

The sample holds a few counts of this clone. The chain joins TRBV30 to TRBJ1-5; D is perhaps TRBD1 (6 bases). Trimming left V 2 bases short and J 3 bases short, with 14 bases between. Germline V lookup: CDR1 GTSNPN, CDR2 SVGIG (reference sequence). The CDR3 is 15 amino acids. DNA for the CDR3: TGTGCCTGGAGTTTCCGGGGGGCGGACAATCAGCCCCAGCATTTT. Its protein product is CAWSFRGADNQPQHF.

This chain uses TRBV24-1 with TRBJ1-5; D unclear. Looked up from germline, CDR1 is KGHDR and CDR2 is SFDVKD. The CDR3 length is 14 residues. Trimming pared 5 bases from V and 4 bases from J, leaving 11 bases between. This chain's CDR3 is CATSAPWTNQPQHF. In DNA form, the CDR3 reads TGTGCCACCAGTGCCCCCTGGACTAATCAGCCCCAGCATTTT.

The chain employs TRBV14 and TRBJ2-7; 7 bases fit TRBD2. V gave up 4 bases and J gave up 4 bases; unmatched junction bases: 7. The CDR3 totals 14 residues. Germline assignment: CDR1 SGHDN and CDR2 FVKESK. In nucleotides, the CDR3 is TGTGCCAGCAGCCTTCGAGGGAGGGCTTACGAGCAGTACTTC. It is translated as CASSLRGRAYEQYF. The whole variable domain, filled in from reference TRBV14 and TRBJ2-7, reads EAGVTQFPSHSVIEKGQTVTLRCDPISGHDNLYWYRRVMGKEIKFLLHFVKESKQDESGMPNNRFLAERTGGTYSTLKVQPAELEDSGVYFCASSLRGRAYEQYFGPGTRLTVT.

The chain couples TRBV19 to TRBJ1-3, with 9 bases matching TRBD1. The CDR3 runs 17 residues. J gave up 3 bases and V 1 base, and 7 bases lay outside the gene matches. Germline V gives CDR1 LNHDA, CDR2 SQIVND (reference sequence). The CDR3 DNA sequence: TGTGCCAGTAGTATAGCGACAGGGGGTTTCTTTGGAAACACCATATATTTT. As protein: CASSIATGGFFGNTIYF.

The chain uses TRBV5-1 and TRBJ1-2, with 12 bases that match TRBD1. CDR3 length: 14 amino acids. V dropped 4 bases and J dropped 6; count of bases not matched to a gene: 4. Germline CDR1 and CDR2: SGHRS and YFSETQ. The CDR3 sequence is CASSGDRGRNGYTF. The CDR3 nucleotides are TGCGCCAGCAGCGGGGACAGGGGGCGGAATGGCTACACCTTC.

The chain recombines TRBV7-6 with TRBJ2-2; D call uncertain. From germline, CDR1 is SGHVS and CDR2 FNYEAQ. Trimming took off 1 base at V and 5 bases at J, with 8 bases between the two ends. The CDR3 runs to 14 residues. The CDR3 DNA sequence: TGTGCCAGCAGCTTAGACAGCTCAACCGGGGAGCTGTTTTTT. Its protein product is CASSLDSSTGELFF.

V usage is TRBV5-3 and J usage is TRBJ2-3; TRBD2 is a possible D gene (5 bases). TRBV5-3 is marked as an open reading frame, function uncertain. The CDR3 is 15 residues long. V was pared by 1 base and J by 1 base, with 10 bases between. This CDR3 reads CARSLNGVGTDTQYF. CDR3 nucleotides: TGTGCCAGAAGCTTGAACGGGGTGGGCACAGATACGCAGTATTTT.

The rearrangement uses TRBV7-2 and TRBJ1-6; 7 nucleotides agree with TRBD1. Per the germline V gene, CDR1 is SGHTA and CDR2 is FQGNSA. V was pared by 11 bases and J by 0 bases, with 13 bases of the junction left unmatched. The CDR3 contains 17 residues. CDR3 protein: CAESGQSLGSYNSPLHF. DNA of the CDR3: TGTGCCGAATCGGGACAGAGTCTCGGCTCCTATAATTCACCCCTCCACTTT.

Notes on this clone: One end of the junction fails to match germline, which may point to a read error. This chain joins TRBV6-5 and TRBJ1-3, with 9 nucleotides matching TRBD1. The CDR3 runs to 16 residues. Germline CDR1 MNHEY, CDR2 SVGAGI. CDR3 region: CASSSTRTGDGSTIYF. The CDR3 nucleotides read TGTGCCAGCAGTTCCACGAGGACAGGGGACGGAAGCACCATATATTTT.

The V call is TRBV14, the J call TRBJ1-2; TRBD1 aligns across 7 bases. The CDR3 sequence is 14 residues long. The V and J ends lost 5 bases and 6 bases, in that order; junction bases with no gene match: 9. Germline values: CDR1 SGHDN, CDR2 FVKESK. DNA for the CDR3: TGTGCCAGCAGCAAAGGGACAGCGGTAGATGGCTACACCTTC. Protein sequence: CASSKGTAVDGYTF.

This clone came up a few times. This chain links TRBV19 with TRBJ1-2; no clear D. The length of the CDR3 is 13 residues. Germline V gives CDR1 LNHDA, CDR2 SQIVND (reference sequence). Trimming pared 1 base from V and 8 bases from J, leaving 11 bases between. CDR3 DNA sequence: TGTGCCAGTAGTATAGCCCCTCTGAGGGGCTACACCTTC. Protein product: CASSIAPLRGYTF.

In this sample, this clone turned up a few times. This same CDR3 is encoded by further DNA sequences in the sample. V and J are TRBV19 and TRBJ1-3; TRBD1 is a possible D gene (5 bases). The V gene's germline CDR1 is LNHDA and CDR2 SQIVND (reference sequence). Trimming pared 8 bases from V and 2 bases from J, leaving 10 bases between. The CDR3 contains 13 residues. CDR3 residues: CASLTGAGNTIYF. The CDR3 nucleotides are TGTGCCAGTCTCACGGGGGCTGGAAACACCATATATTTT.

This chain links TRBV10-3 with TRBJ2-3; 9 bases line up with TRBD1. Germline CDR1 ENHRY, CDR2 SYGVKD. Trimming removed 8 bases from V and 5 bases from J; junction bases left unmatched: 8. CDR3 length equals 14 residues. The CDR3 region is CAIGKGQGRDTQYF. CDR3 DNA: TGTGCCATCGGGAAAGGACAGGGGAGAGATACGCAGTATTTT.

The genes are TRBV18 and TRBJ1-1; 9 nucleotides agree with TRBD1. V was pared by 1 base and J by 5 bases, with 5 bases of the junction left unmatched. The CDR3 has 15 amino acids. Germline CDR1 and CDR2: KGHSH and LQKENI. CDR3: CASSPRTGGATEAFF. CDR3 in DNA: TGTGCCAGCTCACCACGAACAGGGGGCGCGACTGAAGCTTTCTTT.

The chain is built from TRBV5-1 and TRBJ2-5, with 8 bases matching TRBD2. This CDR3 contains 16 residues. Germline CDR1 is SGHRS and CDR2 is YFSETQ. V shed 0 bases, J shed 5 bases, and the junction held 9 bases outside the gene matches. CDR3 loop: CASSLEPAGAGETQYF. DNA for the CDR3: TGCGCCAGCAGCTTGGAACCAGCGGGGGCTGGGGAGACCCAGTACTTC.

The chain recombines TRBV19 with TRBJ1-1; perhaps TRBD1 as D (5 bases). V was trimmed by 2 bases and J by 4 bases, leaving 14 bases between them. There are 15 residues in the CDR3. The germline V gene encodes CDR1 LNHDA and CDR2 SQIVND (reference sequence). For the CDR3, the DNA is TGTGCCAGTAGTATATATCAGGGATGGAGCACTGAAGCTTTCTTT. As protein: CASSIYQGWSTEAFF.

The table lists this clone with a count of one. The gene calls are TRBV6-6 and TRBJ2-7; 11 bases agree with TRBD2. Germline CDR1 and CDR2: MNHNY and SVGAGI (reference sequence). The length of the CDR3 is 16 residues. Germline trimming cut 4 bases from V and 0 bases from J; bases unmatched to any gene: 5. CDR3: CASSSLAGGPSYEQYF. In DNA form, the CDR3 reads TGTGCCAGCAGTTCGTTAGCGGGAGGGCCCTCCTACGAGCAGTACTTC.

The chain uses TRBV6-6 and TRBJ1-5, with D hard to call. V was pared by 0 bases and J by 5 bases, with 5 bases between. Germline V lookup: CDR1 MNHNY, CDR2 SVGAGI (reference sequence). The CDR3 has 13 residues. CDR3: CASSYSSDQPQHF. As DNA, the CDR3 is TGTGCCAGCAGTTACTCGTCCGATCAGCCCCAGCATTTT.

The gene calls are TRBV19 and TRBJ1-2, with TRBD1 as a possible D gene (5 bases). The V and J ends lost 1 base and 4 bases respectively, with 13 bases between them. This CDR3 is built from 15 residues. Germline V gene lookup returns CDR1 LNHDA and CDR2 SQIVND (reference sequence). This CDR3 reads CASSIVWGLSYGYTF. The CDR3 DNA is TGTGCCAGTAGTATAGTGTGGGGACTGTCCTATGGCTACACCTTC.

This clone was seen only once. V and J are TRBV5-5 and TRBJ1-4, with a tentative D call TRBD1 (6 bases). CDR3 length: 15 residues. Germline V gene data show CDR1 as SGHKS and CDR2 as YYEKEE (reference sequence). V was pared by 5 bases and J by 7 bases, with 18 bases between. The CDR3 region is CASRRATGSGEKLFF. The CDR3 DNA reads TGTGCCAGCAGACGCGCAACAGGGTCAGGTGAAAAACTGTTTTTT.

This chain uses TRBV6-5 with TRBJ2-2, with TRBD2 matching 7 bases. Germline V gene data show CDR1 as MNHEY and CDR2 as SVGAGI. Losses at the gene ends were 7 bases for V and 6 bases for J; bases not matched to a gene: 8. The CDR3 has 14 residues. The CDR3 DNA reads TGTGCCAGCATGATCACGGGAGGCGCCGGGGAGCTGTTTTTT. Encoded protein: CASMITGGAGELFF.

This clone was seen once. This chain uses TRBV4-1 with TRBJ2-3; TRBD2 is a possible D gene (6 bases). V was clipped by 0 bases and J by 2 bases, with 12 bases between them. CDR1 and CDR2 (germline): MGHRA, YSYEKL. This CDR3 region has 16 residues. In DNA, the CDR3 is TGCGCCAGCAGCCAAGATGAAGGAGGGTTCACAGATACGCAGTATTTT. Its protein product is CASSQDEGGFTDTQYF.

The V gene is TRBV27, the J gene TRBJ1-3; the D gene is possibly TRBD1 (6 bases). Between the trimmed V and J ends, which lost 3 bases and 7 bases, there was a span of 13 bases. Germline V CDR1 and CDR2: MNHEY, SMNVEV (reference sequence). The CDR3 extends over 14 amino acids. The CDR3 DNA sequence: TGTGCCAGCAGTTTTTCGGGACAAGGGAACACCATATATTTT. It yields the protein CASSFSGQGNTIYF.

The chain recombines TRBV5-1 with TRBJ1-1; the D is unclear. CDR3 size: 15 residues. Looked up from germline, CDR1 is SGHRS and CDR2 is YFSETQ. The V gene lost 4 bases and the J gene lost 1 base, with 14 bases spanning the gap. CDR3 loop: CASSPRRYGNTEAFF. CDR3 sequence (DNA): TGCGCCAGCAGCCCTAGAAGATATGGGAACACTGAAGCTTTCTTT.

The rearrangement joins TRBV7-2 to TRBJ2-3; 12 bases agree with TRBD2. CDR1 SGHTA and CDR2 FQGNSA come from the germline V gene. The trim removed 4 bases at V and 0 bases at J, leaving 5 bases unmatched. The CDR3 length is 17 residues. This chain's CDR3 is CASSSGLAGSSTDTQYF. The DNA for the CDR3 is TGTGCCAGCAGCTCAGGACTAGCGGGATCTAGCACAGATACGCAGTATTTT. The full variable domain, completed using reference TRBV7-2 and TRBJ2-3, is GAGVSQSPSNKVTEKGKDVELRCDPISGHTALYWYRQSLGQGLEFLIYFQGNSAPDKSGLPSDRFSAERTGGSVSTLTIQRTQQEDSAVYLCASSSGLAGSSTDTQYFGPGTRLTVL.